These T cell receptor beta chains were read from a single sample in a study of blood T cells in healthy people across ages. Via MiXCR, TCRdb re-called the 5' RACE reads, giving one row per CDR3 protein. The table includes roughly 720,000 distinct CDR3 sequences, 40% to 65% detected once. Material for sequencing was blood. These receptors all stem from an elderly man in good health. CDR3s include the opening cysteine and the closing phenylalanine or tryptophan. The D gene is left open where the match is weak. The size field is filled for only some rows; it gives once, few, many or a size class.

j_call: TRBJ2-6; clone_size: few; v_call: TRBV12-3/TRBV12-4; d_call: NA; cdr3_aa: CASSLGRGANVLTF; cdr3_nt: TGTGCCAGCAGTTTAGGGAGGGGGGCCAACGTCCTGACTTTC
j_call: TRBJ2-7; clone_size: NA; v_call: TRBV13; d_call: TRBD1; cdr3_aa: CASSTLTGGNYEQYF; cdr3_nt: TGTGCCAGCAGCACCCTGACAGGGGGTAACTACGAGCAGTACTTC
j_call: TRBJ2-1; clone_size: NA; v_call: TRBV6-1; d_call: TRBD1; cdr3_aa: CASSEQDRGNEQFF; cdr3_nt: TGTGCCAGCAGTGAACAAGACAGGGGGAATGAGCAGTTCTTC
j_call: TRBJ2-5; clone_size: NA; v_call: TRBV29-1; d_call: TRBD1; cdr3_aa: CSVGWPGQQETQYF; cdr3_nt: TGCAGCGTCGGGTGGCCGGGACAGCAAGAGACCCAGTACTTC
j_call: TRBJ2-3; clone_size: few; v_call: TRBV9; d_call: NA; cdr3_aa: CASRKGMETDTQYF; cdr3_nt: TGTGCCAGCAGAAAGGGGATGGAGACAGATACGCAGTATTTT
j_call: TRBJ2-7; clone_size: few; v_call: TRBV5-1; d_call: NA; cdr3_aa: CASSLEPGATYEQYF; cdr3_nt: TGCGCCAGCAGCTTGGAGCCAGGGGCAACCTACGAGCAGTACTTC
j_call: TRBJ1-2; clone_size: NA; v_call: TRBV12-3/TRBV12-4; d_call: NA; cdr3_aa: CASSWERANYGYTF; cdr3_nt: TGTGCCAGCAGCTGGGAGAGGGCTAACTATGGCTACACCTTC
j_call: TRBJ1-4; clone_size: NA; v_call: TRBV4-2; d_call: NA; cdr3_aa: CASSQDRSDEKLFF; cdr3_nt: TGTGCCAGCAGCCAAGATCGAAGTGATGAAAAACTGTTTTTT
j_call: TRBJ2-5; clone_size: few; v_call: TRBV7-2; d_call: TRBD1; cdr3_aa: CASSLEGQGLTETQYF; cdr3_nt: TGTGCCAGCAGCTTAGAAGGACAGGGTTTGACCGAGACCCAGTACTTC
j_call: TRBJ2-7; clone_size: NA; v_call: TRBV4-2; d_call: NA; cdr3_aa: CASSQVRTKEQYF; cdr3_nt: TGTGCCAGCAGCCAAGTTCGGACTAAGGAGCAGTACTTC
j_call: TRBJ2-7; clone_size: NA; v_call: TRBV5-1; d_call: NA; cdr3_aa: CASRISTEIYEQYF; cdr3_nt: TGCGCCAGCAGGATCAGTACAGAGATCTACGAGCAGTACTTC
j_call: TRBJ2-7; clone_size: NA; v_call: TRBV7-2; d_call: NA; cdr3_aa: CASSLNARGYEQYF; cdr3_nt: TGTGCCAGCAGCTTAAATGCGAGAGGGTACGAGCAGTACTTC
j_call: TRBJ2-7; clone_size: NA; v_call: TRBV12-3/TRBV12-4; d_call: TRBD1; cdr3_aa: CASSATGTGSNERYF; cdr3_nt: TGTGCCAGCAGTGCCACCGGGACAGGGTCTAACGAGCGGTACTTC
j_call: TRBJ2-5; clone_size: NA; v_call: TRBV3-1; d_call: NA; cdr3_aa: CASRHHAGDETQYF; cdr3_nt: TGTGCCAGCAGGCACCATGCGGGTGACGAGACCCAGTACTTC
j_call: TRBJ1-1; clone_size: few; v_call: TRBV9; d_call: TRBD1; cdr3_aa: CASSEPGQVRGTEAFF; cdr3_nt: TGTGCCAGCAGCGAACCGGGACAGGTACGGGGGACTGAAGCTTTCTTT
j_call: TRBJ1-1; clone_size: NA; v_call: TRBV20-1; d_call: TRBD1; cdr3_aa: CSAIATPGQGNTEAFF; cdr3_nt: TGCAGTGCCATAGCAACCCCGGGACAGGGCAACACTGAAGCTTTCTTT
j_call: TRBJ2-5; clone_size: few; v_call: TRBV4-1; d_call: NA; cdr3_aa: CASSQLPWVETQYF; cdr3_nt: TGCGCCAGCAGCCAATTACCCTGGGTGGAGACCCAGTACTTC
j_call: TRBJ2-7; clone_size: NA; v_call: TRBV6-6; d_call: TRBD1; cdr3_aa: CASSWPGQGHYEQYF; cdr3_nt: TGTGCCAGCAGTTGGCCGGGACAGGGACACTACGAGCAGTACTTC
j_call: TRBJ2-7; clone_size: NA; v_call: TRBV7-9; d_call: NA; cdr3_aa: CASSQVTQTYEQYF; cdr3_nt: TGTGCCAGCAGCCAAGTGACCCAAACCTACGAGCAGTACTTC
j_call: TRBJ1-5; clone_size: NA; v_call: TRBV7-8; d_call: TRBD1; cdr3_aa: CASSLSPGQGGIQPQHF; cdr3_nt: TGTGCCAGCAGCTTATCCCCGGGACAGGGGGGCATTCAGCCCCAGCATTTT
j_call: TRBJ2-1; clone_size: NA; v_call: TRBV7-2; d_call: NA; cdr3_aa: CASAWDSVGYNEQFF; cdr3_nt: TGTGCCAGCGCTTGGGACTCCGTGGGCTACAATGAGCAGTTCTTC
j_call: TRBJ2-1; clone_size: few; v_call: TRBV3-1; d_call: NA; cdr3_aa: CASSQDEGLRRWSSYNEQFF; cdr3_nt: TGTGCCAGCAGCCAAGATGAGGGACTTCGAAGATGGAGCTCCTACAATGAGCAGTTCTTC
j_call: TRBJ2-1; clone_size: few; v_call: TRBV5-1; d_call: TRBD2; cdr3_aa: CASSTRAGVGYNEQFF; cdr3_nt: TGCGCCAGCAGCACGCGAGCGGGAGTTGGATACAATGAGCAGTTCTTC
j_call: TRBJ2-3; clone_size: few; v_call: TRBV14; d_call: NA; cdr3_aa: CASSTEALTSTDTQYF; cdr3_nt: TGTGCCAGCAGCACTGAGGCCCTAACAAGCACAGATACGCAGTATTTT
j_call: TRBJ1-1; clone_size: NA; v_call: TRBV7-6; d_call: NA; cdr3_aa: CASSLSRTLSEAFF; cdr3_nt: TGTGCCAGCAGCCTGAGCCGGACACTCTCTGAAGCTTTCTTT
j_call: TRBJ2-1; clone_size: NA; v_call: TRBV7-2; d_call: TRBD1; cdr3_aa: CASSTGQGAVGEQFF; cdr3_nt: TGTGCCAGCAGCACCGGACAGGGGGCGGTCGGGGAGCAGTTCTTC
j_call: TRBJ2-1; clone_size: NA; v_call: TRBV24-1; d_call: NA; cdr3_aa: CATSDLDTGTYNEQFF; cdr3_nt: TGTGCCACCAGTGATTTGGATACAGGTACCTACAATGAGCAGTTCTTC
j_call: TRBJ2-3; clone_size: NA; v_call: TRBV7-2; d_call: NA; cdr3_aa: CASSPRTGRTDTQYF; cdr3_nt: TGTGCCAGCAGCCCCCGGACGGGACGCACAGATACGCAGTATTTT